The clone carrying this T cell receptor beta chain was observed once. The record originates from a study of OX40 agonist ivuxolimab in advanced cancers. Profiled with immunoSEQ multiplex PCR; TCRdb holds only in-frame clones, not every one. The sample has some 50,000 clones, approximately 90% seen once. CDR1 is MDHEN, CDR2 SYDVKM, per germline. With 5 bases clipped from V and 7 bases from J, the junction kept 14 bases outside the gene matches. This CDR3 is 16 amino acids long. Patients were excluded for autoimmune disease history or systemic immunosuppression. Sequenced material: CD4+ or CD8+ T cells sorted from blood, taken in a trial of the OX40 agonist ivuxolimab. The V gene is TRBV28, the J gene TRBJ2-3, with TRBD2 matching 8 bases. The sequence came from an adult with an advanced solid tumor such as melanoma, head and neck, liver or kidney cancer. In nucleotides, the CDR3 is TGTGCCAGCAGTCCCTTCGGTAGCGGGAACTCGAATACGCAGTATTTT. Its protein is CASSPFGSGNSNTQYF.